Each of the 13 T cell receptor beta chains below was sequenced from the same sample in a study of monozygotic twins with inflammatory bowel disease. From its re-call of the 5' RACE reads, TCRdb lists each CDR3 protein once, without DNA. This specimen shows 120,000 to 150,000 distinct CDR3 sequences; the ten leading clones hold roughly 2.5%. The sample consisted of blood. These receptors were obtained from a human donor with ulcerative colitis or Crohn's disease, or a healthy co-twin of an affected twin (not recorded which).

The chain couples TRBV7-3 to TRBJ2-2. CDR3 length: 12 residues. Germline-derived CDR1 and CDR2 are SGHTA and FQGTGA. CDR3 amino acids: CASSNTGGELFF.

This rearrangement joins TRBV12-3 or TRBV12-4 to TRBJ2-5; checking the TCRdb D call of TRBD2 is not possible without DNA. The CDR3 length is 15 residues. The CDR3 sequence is CASSPSGGAAETQYF.

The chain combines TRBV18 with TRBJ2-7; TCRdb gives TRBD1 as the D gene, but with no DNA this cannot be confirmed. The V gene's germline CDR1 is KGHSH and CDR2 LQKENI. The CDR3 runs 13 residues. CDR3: CASSPGTGYEQYF.

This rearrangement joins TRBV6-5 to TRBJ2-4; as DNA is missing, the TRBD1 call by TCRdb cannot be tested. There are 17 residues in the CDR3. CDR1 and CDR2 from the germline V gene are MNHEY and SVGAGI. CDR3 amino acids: CASRGDRGHSRKNIQYF.

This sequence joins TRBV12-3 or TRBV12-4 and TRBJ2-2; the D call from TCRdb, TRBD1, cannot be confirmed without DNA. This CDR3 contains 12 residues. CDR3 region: CASSPTGWELFF.

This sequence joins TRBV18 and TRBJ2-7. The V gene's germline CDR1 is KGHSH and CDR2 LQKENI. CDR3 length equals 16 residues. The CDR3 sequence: CASSPNVLTGSYEQYF.

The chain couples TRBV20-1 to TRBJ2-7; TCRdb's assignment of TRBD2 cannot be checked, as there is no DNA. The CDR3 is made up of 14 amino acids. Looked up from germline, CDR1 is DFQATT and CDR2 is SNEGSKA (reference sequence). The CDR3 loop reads CSAPSGGSSYEQYF.

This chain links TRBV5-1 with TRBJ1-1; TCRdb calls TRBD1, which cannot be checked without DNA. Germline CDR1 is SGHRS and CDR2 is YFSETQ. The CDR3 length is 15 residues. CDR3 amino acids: CASSLDGRVATEAFF.

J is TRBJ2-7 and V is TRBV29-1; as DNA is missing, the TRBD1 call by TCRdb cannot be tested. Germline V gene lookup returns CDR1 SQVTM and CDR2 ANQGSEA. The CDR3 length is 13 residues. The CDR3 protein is CSVMTGTVYEQYF.

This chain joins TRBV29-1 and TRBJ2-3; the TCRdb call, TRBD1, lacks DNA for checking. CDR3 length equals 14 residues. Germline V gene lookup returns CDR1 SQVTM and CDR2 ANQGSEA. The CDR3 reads CSVDKDTTTDTQYF.

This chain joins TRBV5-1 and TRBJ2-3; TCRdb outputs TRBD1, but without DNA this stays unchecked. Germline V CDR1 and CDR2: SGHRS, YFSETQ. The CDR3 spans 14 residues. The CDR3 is CASRVGTSADTQYF.

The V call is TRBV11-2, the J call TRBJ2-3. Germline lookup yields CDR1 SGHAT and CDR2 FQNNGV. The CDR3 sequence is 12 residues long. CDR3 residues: CASRLATDTQYF.

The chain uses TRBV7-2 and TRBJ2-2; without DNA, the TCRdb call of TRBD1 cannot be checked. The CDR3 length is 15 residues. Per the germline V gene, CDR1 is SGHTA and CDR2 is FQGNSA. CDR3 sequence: CASSQQVDDTGELFF. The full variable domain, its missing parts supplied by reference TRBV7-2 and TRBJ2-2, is GAGVSQSPSNKVTEKGKDVELRCDPISGHTALYWYRQSLGQGLEFLIYFQGNSAPDKSGLPSDRFSAERTGGSVSTLTIQRTQQEDSAVYLCASSQQVDDTGELFFGEGSRLTVL.